This T cell receptor beta chain was captured in a study of cytomegalovirus exposure and HLA in healthy donors (dated by TCRdb to about 2017). With respect to the entire study: An earlier analysis of roughly 500 of the donors reported about 300 Gb of sequence data and 117 million unique TCR beta sequences obtained from some 170 million T cells. A few DR-DQ haplotypes were handled as single units for association and clustering because linkage in the cohort was strong. In an earlier analysis of roughly 540 of the donors, high-throughput TCR beta sequencing was used to judge whether each TCR beta V gene segment behaved as functional or pseudogenic. To study patterns of TCR occurrence, a later analysis re-analyzed previously published TCR beta repertoires from 666 donors and added high-resolution HLA genotyping. Donor age, sex, ethnicity and CMV serostatus were compiled alongside the repertoire data. Using immunosequencing, the study profiled T cell repertoires from 500 to 800 subjects and related those repertoires to cytomegalovirus serostatus. On average, roughly 200,000 unique TCR beta nucleotide sequences were sequenced per donor among about 400 genotyped donors of the cohort, with roughly 19% of those sequences being non-productive. In addition to the first cohort of 500 to 850 subjects, a separate validation cohort of approximately 130 different subjects was used. In the later analysis, no new phenotypic data were used to find candidate immune exposures; instead, reliance was placed on TCR beta sequences and their occurrence across donors. In a later genetic analysis, genome-wide SNP genotypes for about 55% of the roughly 700 donors were used, and that subset was treated as a discovery cohort. Every discovery cohort repertoire had been produced on one sequencing platform. The study was designed to test whether signatures of past pathogen exposure could be identified by cataloging public T cell receptors. Class I and class II HLA loci were covered by the typing at four-digit resolution. Typing coverage varied by locus: roughly 620-640 donors for A, B, C, DRB1 and DQB1; approximately 560 for DQA1; some 610 for DPA1; about 450 for DPB1. The genetic ancestry cluster associated with self-reported Caucasian donors included approximately 85% of the 300 to 400 genotyped donors. To predict cytomegalovirus infection status, the study combined high-throughput TCR immunosequencing, statistical association of individual TCRs with disease status, and machine learning. Roughly 320 gigabases of sequencing data and 70 million to 100 million unique TCR sequences made up an early release that covered several hundred HLA-typed donors. Results the study describes overall, beyond this receptor: A few of the identified cytomegalovirus-associated TCR beta chains were confirmed in vitro to be specific for cytomegalovirus antigens. Most TCR sequences were observed very rarely across donors, whereas some public TCRs were present in many individuals. An association between a missense DCLRE1C variant and V-gene and J-gene trimming of TCR beta chains was found in a later genetic analysis and replicated in an independent cohort. Roughly uniform sequencing depth across donors was assumed in presence/absence analyses, although this assumption may not hold. Most CMV-associated TCR beta chains appeared to be HLA-restricted in a later analysis, and the HLA associations seemed to be driven largely by CMV exposure. The study gave a list of 150 to 200 TCR beta chains associated with cytomegalovirus. Some IMGT-functional V segments, including TRBV6-2 and TRBV6-3, could not be told apart with the 87-base-pair reads, so those segments were excluded. According to a later analysis, parvovirus B19, influenza, CMV and Epstein-Barr virus appeared linked to several top co-occurrence clusters. HLA typing was unavailable for some donors at each locus, so association tests used only the typed subset. The classifier was reported to diagnose cytomegalovirus status with high specificity and sensitivity in both the original cohort and the validation cohort. In an earlier analysis of some 500 of the donors, most TCR beta V segments appeared in productive rearrangements about 90% or about 30% of the time, broadly matching IMGT annotations. CMV serostatus was the only immune exposure information available for the cohort. The sequencing pipeline was judged likely to have produced a cluster of highly shared sequence variants as a technical artifact. At a false discovery rate of 0.05, a later analysis linked 16,951 TCR beta sequences to specific HLA alleles. Only TCR beta chains were sequenced in this cohort, and the absence of alpha or paired-chain data limited detectable features. A further reported finding was that TCR beta sequences accurately predicted the HLA-A and HLA-B alleles for most subjects in the first cohort. In a later analysis, TCR association rates were found to vary across HLA loci, with the most associated TCRs seen for DRB1 alleles and the fewest for HLA-C alleles. When HLA alleles, especially DR and DQ, strongly co-occurred, TCR associations were difficult to assign to individual alleles. Because counts were too low, approximately 18 rarely observed V segments, including chromosome 9 orphons, were excluded from the earlier analysis of 587 of the donors. The authors suggested that the approach could potentially be extended to other disease states and immunological phenotypes. Linkage disequilibrium might explain the correlated functional status among segregating V segments, but an unknown experimental factor could not be excluded. In a later analysis, HLA-associated TCR beta chains were found to be more clonally expanded and to have lower generation probabilities than equally common non-associated chains. A later genetic analysis reported fewer N-insertions in productive TCRs among donors in an Asian-associated ancestry cluster than the roughly 670-donor mean.

On this clone: Which antigen it targets is not known. Base qualities are not recorded, but no much larger clone differs from it by a single base.

The cohort comprised 710 or so healthy bone marrow donors. Cohort members were all nominally healthy when sampled, although unrecorded immune exposures were likely present. The donor was CMV seropositive and belonged to the group of 270 or so seropositive cohort members. A peripheral blood sample was provided by each donor, and peripheral blood mononuclear cells were used for TCR beta sequencing. The Qiagen DNeasy Blood Extraction Kit was used to extract genomic DNA from the blood cell samples. To prepare the library, the immunoSEQ multiplex PCR assay was applied. For the multiplex PCR, a mixture combining 60 forward primers for TCR Vbeta segments and 13 reverse primers for TCR Jbeta segments was used. Amplification of the CDR3 region of rearranged TCR beta genes was performed with a multiplex PCR assay on genomic DNA. The Illumina HiSeq System was used to sequence the amplified TCR beta libraries as 87-base-pair reads. On the study's bioinformatics: In a later analysis, roughly 80 million unique TCR beta chains were counted across the 690 or so repertoires, and roughly 11 million of these chains were shared by at least two donors. Raw reads were error-corrected and collapsed into unique sequences with a nearest-neighbor algorithm that merged closely related sequences to remove PCR and sequencing errors. Alignment of CDR3 sequences to IMGT reference sequences was used to assign V, D and J gene segments. Each retained sequence needed at least a six-nucleotide match to both a V gene segment and a J gene segment. Rearrangements were called productive when the CDR3 lacked stop codons and stayed in frame with V and J; all others were non-productive. CDR3 was defined by IMGT convention, running from the second conserved V-encoded cysteine to the conserved J-encoded phenylalanine. The earlier analysis of 587 of the donors excluded any sequence lacking an unambiguous match to a single V gene segment. An earlier analysis of approximately 590 of the donors called V segments functional above 56.7% productive rearrangements and segregating when the between-donor standard deviation exceeded 5%. A statistical classification framework was built to diagnose cytomegalovirus status from the catalog of TCR beta chain sequences. A later analysis assigned V and J genes by comparing TCR nucleotide sequences with IMGT/GENE-DB human TR gene sequences. The TCRdist pipeline was used in a later analysis to assign CDR3 sequences and most-parsimonious VDJ recombination scenarios. In a later analysis, each TCR beta chain was defined by its CDR3 amino acid sequence together with its V-gene family, and reads lacking a unique V-gene family were excluded. A later analysis removed 592 highly shared, low-generation-probability nucleotide sequences to deal with suspected cross-contamination and a sequencing artifact. In a later analysis, a clonal expansion index was calculated for each public chain from normalized within-repertoire ranks of inferred template counts. In a later analysis, generation probabilities were computed with a VDJ recombination model fitted to out-of-frame rearrangements, and the resulting probabilities were checked against IGoR. In a later analysis, TCR-TCR, TCR-HLA and TCR-CMV co-occurrence was scored with hypergeometric tests, and a repertoire-size bias correction was applied to TCR pairs. False discovery rates were estimated in a later analysis by permuting HLA or CMV assignments 20 times. In a later analysis, co-occurring TCRs were grouped using DBSCAN, with TCRdist sequence similarity added in when clustering inside HLA-allele-positive subsets. Co-occurrence clustering excluded repertoires with fewer than 30,000 or more than 120,000 public chains, plus five with anomalous nucleotide sharing. Sourced from immuneACCESS, this table was stored by TCRdb with only in-frame sequences that have V and J called. A share of the clones is absent; for the studies checked, an unresolved V gene accounts for under half, and the remainder has no known explanation. V and J calls and clone size come straight from that table; D and trimming were deduced from the DNA. A total of around 120,000 clones appear in this sample, around three quarters of them only once. 2.7% of the sample rests with the top ten.

V gives up 0 bases and J gives up 5 bases, and the segment between their germline ends measures 11 bases. From its cysteine to its phenylalanine, the CDR3 spans 14 amino acids. The read is trimmed to its CDR3 DNA, 42 bases read in frame from base 1. The germline V gene (reference sequence) gives CDR1 as GTSNPN and CDR2 as SVGIG. Source material: PBMCs. The chain was built from TRBV30 and TRBJ1-5, with the identity of the D gene unclear. This TCR came from a woman aged 40 to 50 in good health and CMV-seropositive. At the DNA level, the sequence is TGTGCCTGGAGTGTACGAGGTTCCCATCAGCCCCAGCATTTT. Its translation is CAWSVRGSHQPQHF.